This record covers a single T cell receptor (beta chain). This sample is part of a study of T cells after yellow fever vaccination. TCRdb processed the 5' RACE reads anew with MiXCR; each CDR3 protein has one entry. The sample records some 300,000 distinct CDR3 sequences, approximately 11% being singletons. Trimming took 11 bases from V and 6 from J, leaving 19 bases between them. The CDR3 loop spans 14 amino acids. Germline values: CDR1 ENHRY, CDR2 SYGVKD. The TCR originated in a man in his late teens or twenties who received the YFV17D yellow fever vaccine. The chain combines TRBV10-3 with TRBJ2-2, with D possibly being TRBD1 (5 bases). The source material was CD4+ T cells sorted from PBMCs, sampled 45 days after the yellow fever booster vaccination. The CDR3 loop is CALSGSGFAGELFF. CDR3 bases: TGTGCCTTATCAGGGTCCGGTTTCGCCGGGGAGCTGTTTTTT.